This T cell receptor (beta chain) was recovered during a study of cytomegalovirus exposure and HLA in healthy donors. This clone was observed once. No antigen is known for it. CDR3 length equals 15 residues. The V gene end was trimmed by 4 bases and the J gene end by 0 bases; junction bases not matched to a gene: 4. Germline V gene lookup returns CDR1 SNHLY and CDR2 FYNNEI. Although they were nominally healthy when sampled, donors likely had unrecorded immune exposures. 13 Jbeta primers and 60 Vbeta primers were used for the PCR. The data were produced by immunoSEQ multiplex PCR, yet TCRdb's version contains in-frame clones alone and is incomplete. Here the sample spans about 200,000 clones, approximately 80% being singletons. Broader study findings: The authors reported that TCR beta sequences could predict HLA-A and HLA-B alleles. These predictions were accurate for most subjects in the first cohort.

This receptor was identified in a woman between 25 and 40 years old in good health and CMV-seronegative. Material: PBMCs. The rearrangement links TRBV2 to TRBJ2-7; 9 bases map to TRBD2. CDR3 region: CASSASSGASYEQYF. CDR3 DNA: TGTGCCAGCAGTGCCTCTAGCGGGGCCTCCTACGAGCAGTACTTC.